This is a list of T cell receptor beta chains from one sample in a study of blood T cell repertoires in COVID-19. Repertoires were generated with immunoSEQ multiplex PCR, while TCRdb's copy carries only in-frame clones and drops some. In the table there are some 350,000 clones, around 87% of which are singletons. The sequenced sample was PBMCs or T cells enriched from blood (not recorded which). The receptors derive from a man younger than 35 who had recovered from COVID-19. Each CDR3 is given with its conserved first and last residue. A D gene is named only where the DNA matches it firmly. The listing skips clone size in some rows; elsewhere it reads once, few, many or a size class.

d_call,v_call,clone_size,j_call,cdr3_nt,cdr3_aa
TRBD1,TRBV10-1,NA,TRBJ2-3,TGCGCCAGCAGTGGACGACAGGGTACAGGAGATACGCAGTATTTT,CASSGRQGTGDTQYF
TRBD2,TRBV9,NA,TRBJ2-7,TGTGCCAGCAGCCTCCGGGACTACTCCTACGAGCAGTACTTC,CASSLRDYSYEQYF
TRBD2,TRBV6-6,NA,TRBJ2-7,TGTGCCAGCGGTAGCGGGAGGAGCTACGAGCAGTACTTC,CASGSGRSYEQYF
TRBD1,TRBV7-9,NA,TRBJ1-5,TGTGCCAGCAGGTCGACAGGGGGGAATCAGCCCCAGCATTTT,CASRSTGGNQPQHF
TRBD1,TRBV7-2,NA,TRBJ1-2,TGTGCCAGCAGCCTGGGACAGCCCAACTATGGCTACACCTTC,CASSLGQPNYGYTF
TRBD1,TRBV18,few,TRBJ2-7,TGTGCCAGCTCACCCTTCTCGGGACAGTCCTACGAGCAGTACTTC,CASSPFSGQSYEQYF
NA,TRBV10-3,NA,TRBJ2-1,TGTGCCATCAGGACCATTGGGAGCTCCTACAATGAGCAGTTCTTC,CAIRTIGSSYNEQFF
NA,TRBV28,NA,TRBJ2-5,TGTGCCAGCAGTTTATGGGACAGATTGATTAAGACCCAGTACTTC,CASSLWDRLIKTQYF
NA,TRBV24-1,NA,TRBJ1-2,TGTGCCACCAGTGATTCTAATTCCCTCCGCTACGCCTTC,CATSDSNSLRYAF
TRBD2,TRBV10-3,NA,TRBJ2-1,TGTGCCATCAGTGAGCCGGACAGGCCGGGACTAGCGGGGGGTTATGAGCAGTTCTTC,CAISEPDRPGLAGGYEQFF
TRBD1,TRBV27,NA,TRBJ1-1,TGTGCCAGCAGTTCGCGGCAGGGGGGCATGAACACTGAAGCTTTCTTT,CASSSRQGGMNTEAFF
NA,TRBV10-3,NA,TRBJ1-5,TGTGCCATCAGTGAGACCCCCGACGGAGGGCAGCCCCAGCATTTT,CAISETPDGGQPQHF
NA,TRBV4-2,NA,TRBJ1-1,TGTGCCAGCAGCCAAGAAGGAGGGATGAACACTGAAGCTTTCTTT,CASSQEGGMNTEAFF
NA,TRBV7-6,NA,TRBJ2-5,TGTGCCAGCAGCCCATCGAACTCCCCCGAGACCCAGTACTTC,CASSPSNSPETQYF
TRBD2,TRBV5-4,NA,TRBJ2-3,TGTGCCAGCAGCCCGATGGCGGGGGGGCCGACAGATACGCAGTATTTT,CASSPMAGGPTDTQYF
NA,TRBV28,NA,TRBJ1-5,TGTGCCAGCATCTGGGGGGGGAGCAATCAGCCCCAGCATTTT,CASIWGGSNQPQHF
NA,TRBV19,few,TRBJ2-3,TGTGCCAGTAGTATCAGCGGCAACACAGATACGCAGTATTTT,CASSISGNTDTQYF
NA,TRBV13,NA,TRBJ2-3,TGTGCCAGCAGCTTAGGACATCACCCCACAGATACGCAGTATTTT,CASSLGHHPTDTQYF
TRBD1,TRBV5-4,NA,TRBJ2-7,TGTGCCAGCAGCTTGGGGACAGGGACTTCCTACGAGCAGTACTTC,CASSLGTGTSYEQYF
TRBD1,TRBV6-5,NA,TRBJ1-1,TGTGCCAGCAGAGATCCGGGACAGGGGGACACTGAAGCTTTCTTT,CASRDPGQGDTEAFF
NA,TRBV6-5,NA,TRBJ1-1,TGTGCCAGCACCTCAGTGAACACTGAAGCTTTCTTT,CASTSVNTEAFF
TRBD2,TRBV9,NA,TRBJ2-2,TGTGCCAGCAGCGTGCGACTAGCCCCCGGGGAGCTGTTTTTT,CASSVRLAPGELFF
NA,TRBV13,NA,TRBJ1-1,TGTGCCAGCAGCCCAACGGGAACCGGAGCTTTCTTT,CASSPTGTGAFF
TRBD1,TRBV5-1,NA,TRBJ1-4,TGCGCCAGCAGCCTGGGACAGGGGGCTTTTAGGGAGAGTGAAAAACTGTTTTTT,CASSLGQGAFRESEKLFF
NA,TRBV27,NA,TRBJ2-7,TGTGCCAGCAGTTTAGGGGGACAATACGAGCAGTACTTC,CASSLGGQYEQYF
NA,TRBV19,NA,TRBJ1-2,TGTGCCAGCATGGGGGGGGGCAACGCTAACTATGGCTACACCTTC,CASMGGGNANYGYTF
TRBD1,TRBV7-3,NA,TRBJ1-2,TGTGCCAGCAGCTTCCTTCCGGGACAGAGGCGTGCTAGCTATGGCTACACCTTC,CASSFLPGQRRASYGYTF
NA,TRBV10-3,once,TRBJ2-2,TGTGCCATCAGCGCCACCTCGGGAAACACCGGGGAGCTGTTTTTT,CAISATSGNTGELFF